Listed below are T cell receptor beta chains from one sample, sequenced in a study of T cell repertoires in cytomegalovirus infection. TCRdb called the reads again in MiXCR, with one record for every CDR3 protein. The sample yields about 740,000 distinct CDR3 sequences, roughly a third seen once. Specimen: PBMCs. The receptors stem from a human donor in good health (CMV status not recorded). Some clones in this sample may be carry-over from other donors' samples. The CDR3 runs from the conserved cysteine through the conserved F or W. A D gene is named only where the DNA matches it firmly. The size field is filled for only some rows; it gives once, few, many or a size class.

J	size	D	V	CDR3	DNA
TRBJ1-2	once	NA	TRBV30	CAWSVLGRPDYYGYTF	TGTGCCTGGAGTGTACTAGGACGCCCGGATTACTATGGCTACACCTTC
TRBJ1-5	few	TRBD1	TRBV27	CASSLYPGGGQPQHF	TGTGCCAGCAGTTTGTATCCAGGGGGAGGTCAGCCCCAGCATTTT
TRBJ1-2	few	NA	TRBV6-5	CASREGHLNYGYTF	TGTGCCAGCAGGGAGGGCCATCTTAACTATGGCTACACCTTC
TRBJ1-1	NA	NA	TRBV6-1	CASAWRGMDTEAFF	TGTGCCAGCGCTTGGCGGGGGATGGACACTGAAGCTTTCTTT
TRBJ2-2	many	NA	TRBV15	CATSRDPGTGELFF	TGTGCCACCAGCAGAGATCCAGGAACCGGGGAGCTGTTTTTT
TRBJ1-2	NA	NA	TRBV28	CASLNPLGHAYGYTF	TGTGCCAGCCTTAACCCCCTCGGACACGCGTATGGCTACACCTTC
TRBJ2-3	NA	TRBD2	TRBV7-8	CASSLDTGGPADTQYF	TGTGCCAGCAGCTTAGATACGGGAGGGCCGGCAGATACGCAGTATTTT
TRBJ2-5	NA	NA	TRBV18	CASSPGPSETQYF	TGTGCCAGCTCACCCGGACCTAGTGAGACCCAGTACTTC
TRBJ2-5	once	NA	TRBV7-7	CASSFFVGETQYF	TGTGCTAGCAGCTTTTTTGTGGGGGAGACCCAGTACTTC
TRBJ1-5	few	TRBD1	TRBV6-1	CASTQGGFQPQHF	TGTGCCAGCACCCAGGGGGGGTTCCAGCCCCAGCATTTT
TRBJ2-5	few	TRBD1	TRBV5-5	CASSPGQGVETQYF	TGTGCCAGCAGCCCCGGACAGGGGGTAGAGACCCAGTACTTC
TRBJ1-6	NA	NA	TRBV28	CASKRTVLGALHF	TGTGCCAGCAAACGGACGGTGCTGGGGGCCCTCCACTTT
TRBJ2-1	few	TRBD1	TRBV19	CASSDRGATINEQFF	TGTGCCAGTAGTGACAGGGGGGCAACTATCAATGAGCAGTTCTTC
TRBJ1-5	few	NA	TRBV20-1	CSADPGRNNQPQHF	TGCAGTGCTGATCCGGGACGGAACAATCAGCCCCAGCATTTT
TRBJ2-1	NA	TRBD2	TRBV2	CASSAGRGGSEQFF	TGTGCCAGCAGTGCGGGTCGGGGGGGTAGTGAGCAGTTCTTC
TRBJ1-5	few	NA	TRBV6-1	CASSNQGQSNQPQHF	TGTGCCAGCAGTAACCAAGGACAGAGCAATCAGCCCCAGCATTTT
TRBJ1-1	few	NA	TRBV28	CASPPAGEITEAFF	TGTGCCAGCCCCCCGGCAGGGGAAATCACTGAAGCTTTCTTT
TRBJ2-2	NA	TRBD2	TRBV19	CASSAPAGLATGELFF	TGTGCCAGTAGTGCTCCTGCGGGACTAGCAACCGGGGAGCTGTTTTTT
TRBJ2-3	NA	TRBD1	TRBV11-1	CASSGADRGSTDTQYF	TGTGCCAGCAGCGGCGCAGACAGGGGGTCGACAGATACGCAGTATTTT
TRBJ1-1	NA	TRBD1	TRBV6-1	CASKGAIHLPEAFF	TGTGCCAGCAAGGGGGCGATTCACTTGCCCGAAGCTTTCTTT
TRBJ2-7	few	TRBD1	TRBV20-1	CSAPRDRGNYEQYF	TGCAGTGCTCCCCGGGACAGGGGGAACTACGAGCAGTACTTC
TRBJ2-3	NA	TRBD2	TRBV27	CASSLGLDGDTQYF	TGTGCCAGCAGTCTGGGACTAGACGGAGATACGCAGTATTTT
TRBJ1-6	NA	NA	TRBV29-1	CSVEENYNSPLHF	TGCAGCGTTGAAGAGAATTATAATTCACCCCTCCACTTT
TRBJ1-2	NA	NA	TRBV20-1	CSPRPPGANYGYTF	TGCAGTCCCCGCCCGCCGGGGGCCAACTATGGCTACACCTTC
TRBJ1-2	few	NA	TRBV28	CASRSGVAYGYTF	TGTGCCAGCAGATCAGGGGTGGCCTATGGCTACACCTTC
TRBJ2-5	many	TRBD1	TRBV11-2	CASSLGHRQGLDETQYF	TGTGCCAGCAGCTTAGGTCATAGACAGGGGTTGGACGAGACCCAGTACTTC
TRBJ2-7	many	NA	TRBV12-3/TRBV12-4	CASSLGPGEVYEQYF	TGTGCCAGCAGTTTAGGCCCAGGGGAAGTTTACGAGCAGTACTTC
TRBJ1-6	NA	NA	TRBV7-8	CARSLAWGGSYNSPIHF	TGTGCCAGAAGCTTAGCTTGGGGTGGGTCCTATAATTCACCCATCCACTTT
TRBJ1-1	NA	NA	TRBV19	CDSSLTGKTEAFF	TGTGACAGTAGTCTCACAGGGAAGACTGAAGCTTTCTTT
TRBJ1-2	many	NA	TRBV7-2	CASSLATGKNYGYTF	TGTGCCAGCAGCTTAGCTACAGGGAAGAACTATGGCTACACCTTC